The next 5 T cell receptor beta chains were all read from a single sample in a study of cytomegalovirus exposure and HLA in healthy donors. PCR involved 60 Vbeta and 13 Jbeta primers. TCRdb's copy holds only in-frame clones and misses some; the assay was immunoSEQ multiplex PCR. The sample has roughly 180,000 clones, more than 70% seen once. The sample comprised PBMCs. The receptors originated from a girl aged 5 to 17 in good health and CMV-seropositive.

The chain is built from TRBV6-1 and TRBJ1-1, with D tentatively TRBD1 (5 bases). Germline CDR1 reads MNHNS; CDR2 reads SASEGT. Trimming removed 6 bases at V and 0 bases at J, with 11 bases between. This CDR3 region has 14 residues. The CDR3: CASRTAIMNTEAFF. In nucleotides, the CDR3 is TGTGCCAGCAGGACAGCGATCATGAACACTGAAGCTTTCTTT.

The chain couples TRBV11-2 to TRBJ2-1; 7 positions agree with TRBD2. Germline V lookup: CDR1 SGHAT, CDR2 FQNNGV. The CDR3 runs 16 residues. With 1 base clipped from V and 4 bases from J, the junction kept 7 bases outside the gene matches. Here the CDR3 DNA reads TGTGCCAGCAGCTTAGTGGGGAGCGGGGCGTACAATGAGCAGTTCTTC. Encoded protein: CASSLVGSGAYNEQFF.

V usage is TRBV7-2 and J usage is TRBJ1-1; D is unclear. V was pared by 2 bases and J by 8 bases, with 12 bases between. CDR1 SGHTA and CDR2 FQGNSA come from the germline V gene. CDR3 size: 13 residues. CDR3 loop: CASSLMVRGEAFF. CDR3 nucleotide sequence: TGTGCCAGCAGCTTAATGGTCAGAGGCGAAGCTTTCTTT.

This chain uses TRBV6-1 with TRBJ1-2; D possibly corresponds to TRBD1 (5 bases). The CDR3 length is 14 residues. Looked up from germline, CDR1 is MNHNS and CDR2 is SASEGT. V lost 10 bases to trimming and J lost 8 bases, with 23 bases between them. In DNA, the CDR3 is TGTGCCACCGGGGGGGTGGTGGCCTGGGGCGGCTACACCTTC. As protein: CATGGVVAWGGYTF.

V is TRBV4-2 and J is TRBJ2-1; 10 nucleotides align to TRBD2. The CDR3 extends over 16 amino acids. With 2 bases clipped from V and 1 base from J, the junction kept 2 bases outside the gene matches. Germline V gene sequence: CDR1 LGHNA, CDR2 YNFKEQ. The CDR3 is CASSQSSGRSYNEQFF. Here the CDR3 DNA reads TGTGCCAGCAGCCAAAGTAGCGGGAGGTCCTACAATGAGCAGTTCTTC.